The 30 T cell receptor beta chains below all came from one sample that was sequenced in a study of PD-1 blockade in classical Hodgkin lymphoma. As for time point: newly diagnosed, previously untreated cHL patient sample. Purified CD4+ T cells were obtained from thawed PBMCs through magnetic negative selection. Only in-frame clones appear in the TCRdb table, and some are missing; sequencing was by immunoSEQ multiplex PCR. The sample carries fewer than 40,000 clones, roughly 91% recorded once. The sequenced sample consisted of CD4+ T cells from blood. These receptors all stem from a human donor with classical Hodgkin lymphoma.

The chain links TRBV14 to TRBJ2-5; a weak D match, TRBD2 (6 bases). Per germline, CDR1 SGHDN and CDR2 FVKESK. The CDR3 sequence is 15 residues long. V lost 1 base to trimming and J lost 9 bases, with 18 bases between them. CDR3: CASSQAGTERRAQYF. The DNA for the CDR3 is TGTGCCAGCAGCCAAGCCGGGACTGAGCGGAGGGCCCAGTACTTC.

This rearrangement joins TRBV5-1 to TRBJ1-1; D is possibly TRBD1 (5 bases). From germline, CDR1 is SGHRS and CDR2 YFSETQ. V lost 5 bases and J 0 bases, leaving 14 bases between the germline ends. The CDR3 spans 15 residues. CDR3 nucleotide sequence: TGCGCCAGCAGACTTGGGGGACCAATGAACACTGAAGCTTTCTTT. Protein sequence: CASRLGGPMNTEAFF.

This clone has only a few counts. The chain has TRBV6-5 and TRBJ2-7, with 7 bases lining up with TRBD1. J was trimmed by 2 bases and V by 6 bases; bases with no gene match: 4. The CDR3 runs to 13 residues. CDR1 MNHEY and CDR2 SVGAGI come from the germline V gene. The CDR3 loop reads CASRRTGAYEQYF. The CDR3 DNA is TGTGCCAGCAGACGTACAGGGGCCTACGAGCAGTACTTC.

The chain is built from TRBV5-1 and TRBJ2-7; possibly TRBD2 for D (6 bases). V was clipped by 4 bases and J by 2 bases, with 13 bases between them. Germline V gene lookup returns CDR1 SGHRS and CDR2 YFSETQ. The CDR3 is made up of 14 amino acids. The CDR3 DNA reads TGCGCCAGCAGCGCCACCCCGGGGGCCTACGAGCAGTACTTC. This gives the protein CASSATPGAYEQYF.

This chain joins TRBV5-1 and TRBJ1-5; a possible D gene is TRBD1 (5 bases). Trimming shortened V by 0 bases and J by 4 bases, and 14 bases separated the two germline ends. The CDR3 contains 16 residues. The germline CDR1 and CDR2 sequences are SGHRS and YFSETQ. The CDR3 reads CASSLGDAGPNQPQHF. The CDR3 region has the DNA TGCGCCAGCAGCTTGGGGGACGCAGGACCTAATCAGCCCCAGCATTTT. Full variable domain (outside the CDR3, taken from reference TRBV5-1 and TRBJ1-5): KAGVTQTPRYLIKTRGQQVTLSCSPISGHRSVSWYQQTPGQGLQFLFEYFSETQRNKGNFPGRFSGRQFSNSRSEMNVSTLELGDSALYLCASSLGDAGPNQPQHFGDGTRLSIL.

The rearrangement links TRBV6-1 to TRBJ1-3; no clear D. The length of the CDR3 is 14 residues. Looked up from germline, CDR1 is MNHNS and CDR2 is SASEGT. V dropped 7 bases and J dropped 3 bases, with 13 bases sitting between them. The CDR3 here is CASTLQSGGNTIYF. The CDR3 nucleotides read TGTGCCAGCACCCTCCAATCTGGTGGAAACACCATATATTTT.

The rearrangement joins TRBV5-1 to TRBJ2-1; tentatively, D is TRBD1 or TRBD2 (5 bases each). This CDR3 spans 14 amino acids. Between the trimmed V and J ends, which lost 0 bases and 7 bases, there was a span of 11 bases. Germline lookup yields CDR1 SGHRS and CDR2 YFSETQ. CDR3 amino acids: CASSLGGSSNEQFF. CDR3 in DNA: TGCGCCAGCAGCTTGGGGGGGTCCTCAAATGAGCAGTTCTTC.

For the CDR3, the DNA is TGTGCCAGCTCACCGATCCCGTTAGCAACTAATGAAAAACTGTTTTTT. It translates to CASSPIPLATNEKLFF. This chain joins TRBV18 and TRBJ1-4; D unclear. Trimming pared 3 bases from V and 0 bases from J, leaving 11 bases between. In germline, CDR1 is KGHSH, CDR2 LQKENI. CDR3 length equals 16 residues.

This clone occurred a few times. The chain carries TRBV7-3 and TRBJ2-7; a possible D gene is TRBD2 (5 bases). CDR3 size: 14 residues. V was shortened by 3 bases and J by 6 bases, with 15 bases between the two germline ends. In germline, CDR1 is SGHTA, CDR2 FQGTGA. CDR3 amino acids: CASSLERAYGEQYF. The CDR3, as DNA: TGTGCCAGCAGCTTGGAGAGGGCCTACGGCGAGCAGTACTTC. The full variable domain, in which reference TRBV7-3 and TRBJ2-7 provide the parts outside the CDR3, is GAGVSQTPSNKVTEKGKYVELRCDPISGHTALYWYRQSLGQGPEFLIYFQGTGAADDSGLPNDRFFAVRPEGSVSTLKIQRTERGDSAVYLCASSLERAYGEQYFGPGTRLTVT.

The CDR3 reads CASRRQGVWGYTF. CDR3 nucleotides: TGTGCCAGCCGCCGACAGGGCGTATGGGGCTACACCTTC. This rearrangement joins TRBV19 to TRBJ1-2, with 7 bases matching TRBD1. In germline, CDR1 is LNHDA, CDR2 SQIVND (reference sequence). CDR3 length equals 13 residues. V lost 9 bases to trimming and J lost 8 bases; unmatched junction nucleotides: 12.

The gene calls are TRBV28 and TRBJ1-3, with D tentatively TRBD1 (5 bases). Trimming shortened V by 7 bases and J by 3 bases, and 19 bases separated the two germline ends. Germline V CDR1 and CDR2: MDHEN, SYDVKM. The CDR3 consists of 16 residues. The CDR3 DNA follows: TGTGCCAGCAACGGTAGGAAGGGGTCAATTGGAAACACCATATATTTT. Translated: CASNGRKGSIGNTIYF.

This CDR3 reads CASSLEDTGELFF. CDR3 in DNA: TGTGCCAGCAGCTTAGAAGACACCGGGGAGCTGTTTTTT. This chain uses TRBV11-3 with TRBJ2-2; unclear D gene. The V end lost 0 bases, the J end lost 3 bases, and 2 bases lay between the germline ends. This CDR3 comprises 13 residues. The germline V gene has CDR1 SGHNT and CDR2 YENEEA.

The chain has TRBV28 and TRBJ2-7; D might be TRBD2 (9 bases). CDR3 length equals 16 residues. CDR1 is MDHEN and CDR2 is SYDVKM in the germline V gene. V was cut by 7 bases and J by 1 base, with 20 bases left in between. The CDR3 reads CASTPRGLAGSYEQYF. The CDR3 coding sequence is TGTGCCAGCACCCCCAGGGGGCTAGCGGGATCCTACGAGCAGTACTTC.

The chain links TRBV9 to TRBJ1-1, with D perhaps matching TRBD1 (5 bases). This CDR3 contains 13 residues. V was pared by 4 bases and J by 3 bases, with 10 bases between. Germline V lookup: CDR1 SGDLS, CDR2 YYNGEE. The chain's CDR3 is CASSIRGDTEAFF. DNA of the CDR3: TGTGCCAGCAGCATACGAGGGGACACTGAAGCTTTCTTT.

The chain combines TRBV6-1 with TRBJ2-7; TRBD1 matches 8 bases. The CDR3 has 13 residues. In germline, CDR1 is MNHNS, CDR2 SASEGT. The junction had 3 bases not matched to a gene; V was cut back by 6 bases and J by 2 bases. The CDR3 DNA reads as TGTGCCAGCAGGGCGACAGGGGCCTACGAGCAGTACTTC. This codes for CASRATGAYEQYF.

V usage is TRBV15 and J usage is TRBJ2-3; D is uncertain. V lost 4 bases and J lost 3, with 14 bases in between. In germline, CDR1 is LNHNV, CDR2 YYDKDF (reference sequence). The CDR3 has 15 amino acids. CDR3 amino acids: CATSIRLQTTDTQYF. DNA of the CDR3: TGTGCCACCAGCATTAGACTCCAGACGACAGATACGCAGTATTTT.

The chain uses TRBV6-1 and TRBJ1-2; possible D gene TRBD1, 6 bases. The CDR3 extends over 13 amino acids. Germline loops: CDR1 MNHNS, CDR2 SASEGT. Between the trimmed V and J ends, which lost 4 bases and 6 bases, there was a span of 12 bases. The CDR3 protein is CASSGYRVNGYTF. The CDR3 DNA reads TGTGCCAGCAGTGGATACAGGGTTAATGGCTACACCTTC.

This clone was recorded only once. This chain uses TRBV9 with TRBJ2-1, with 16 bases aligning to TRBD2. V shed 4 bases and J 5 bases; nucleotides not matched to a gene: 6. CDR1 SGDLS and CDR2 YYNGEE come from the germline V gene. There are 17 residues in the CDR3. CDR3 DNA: TGTGCCAGCAGCCCCGGGACTAGCGGGGGGGCGGACAATGAGCAGTTCTTC. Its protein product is CASSPGTSGGADNEQFF. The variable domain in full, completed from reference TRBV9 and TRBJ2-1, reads DSGVTQTPKHLITATGQRVTLRCSPRSGDLSVYWYQQSLDQGLQFLIQYYNGEERAKGNILERFSAQQFPDLHSELNLSSLELGDSALYFCASSPGTSGGADNEQFFGPGTRLTVL.

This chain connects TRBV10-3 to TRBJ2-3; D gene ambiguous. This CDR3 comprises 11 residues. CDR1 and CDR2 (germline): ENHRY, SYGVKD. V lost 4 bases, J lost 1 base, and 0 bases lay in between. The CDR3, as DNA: TGTGCCATCAGTGGCACAGATACGCAGTATTTT. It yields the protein CAISGTDTQYF.

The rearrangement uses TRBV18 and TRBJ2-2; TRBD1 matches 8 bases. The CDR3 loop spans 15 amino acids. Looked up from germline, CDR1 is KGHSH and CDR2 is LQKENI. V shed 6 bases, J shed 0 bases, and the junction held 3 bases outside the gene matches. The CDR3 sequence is CASSQGASNTGELFF. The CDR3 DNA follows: TGTGCCAGCTCGCAGGGGGCCTCGAACACCGGGGAGCTGTTTTTT.

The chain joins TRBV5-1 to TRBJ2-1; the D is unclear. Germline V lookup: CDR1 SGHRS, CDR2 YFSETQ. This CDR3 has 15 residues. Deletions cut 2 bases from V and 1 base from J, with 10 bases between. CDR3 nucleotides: TGCGCCAGCAGCTTAGACATGGGTTCCTACAATGAGCAGTTCTTC. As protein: CASSLDMGSYNEQFF.

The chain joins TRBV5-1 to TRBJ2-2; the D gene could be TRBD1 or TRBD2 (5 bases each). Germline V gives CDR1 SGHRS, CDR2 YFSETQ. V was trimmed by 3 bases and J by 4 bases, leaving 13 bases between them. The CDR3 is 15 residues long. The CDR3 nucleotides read TGCGCCAGCAGCTCGGGACCCGCGAGCACCGGGGAGCTGTTTTTT. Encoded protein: CASSSGPASTGELFF. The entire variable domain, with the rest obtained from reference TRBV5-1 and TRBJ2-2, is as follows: KAGVTQTPRYLIKTRGQQVTLSCSPISGHRSVSWYQQTPGQGLQFLFEYFSETQRNKGNFPGRFSGRQFSNSRSEMNVSTLELGDSALYLCASSSGPASTGELFFGEGSRLTVL.

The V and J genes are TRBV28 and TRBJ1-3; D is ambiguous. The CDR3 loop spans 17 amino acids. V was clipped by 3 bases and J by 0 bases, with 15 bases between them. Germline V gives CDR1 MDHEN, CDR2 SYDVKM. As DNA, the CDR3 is TGTGCCAGCAGTTTCATGACACCGGGCCGCTCTGGAAACACCATATATTTT. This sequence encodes CASSFMTPGRSGNTIYF. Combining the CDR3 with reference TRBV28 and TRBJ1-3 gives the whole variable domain DVKVTQSSRYLVKRTGEKVFLECVQDMDHENMFWYRQDPGLGLRLIYFSYDVKMKEKGDIPEGYSVSREKKERFSLILESASTNQTSMYLCASSFMTPGRSGNTIYFGEGSWLTVV.

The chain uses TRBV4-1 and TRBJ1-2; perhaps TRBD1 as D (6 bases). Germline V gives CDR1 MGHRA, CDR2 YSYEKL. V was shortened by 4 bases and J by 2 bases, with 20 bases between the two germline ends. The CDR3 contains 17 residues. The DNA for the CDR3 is TGCGCCAGCAGCCCAACTACCGGGACACTGGTCAACTATGGCTACACCTTC. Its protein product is CASSPTTGTLVNYGYTF.

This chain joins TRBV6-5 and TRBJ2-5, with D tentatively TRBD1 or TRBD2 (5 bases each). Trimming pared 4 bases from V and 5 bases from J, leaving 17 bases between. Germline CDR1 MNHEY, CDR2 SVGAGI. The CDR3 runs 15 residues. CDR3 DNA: TGTGCCAGCAGTTTGGGGACGGGCTTGACGGAGACCCAGTACTTC. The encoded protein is CASSLGTGLTETQYF.

This chain's CDR3 is CASSPRLTPSSYEQYF. The CDR3 DNA reads TGTGCCAGCAGTCCACGACTAACGCCGAGCTCCTACGAGCAGTACTTC. The genes are TRBV5-4 and TRBJ2-7, with D maybe TRBD2 (5 bases). Trimming removed 5 bases at V and 0 bases at J, with 18 bases between. Germline CDR1 and CDR2: SGHNT and YYREEE (reference sequence). The CDR3 totals 16 residues.

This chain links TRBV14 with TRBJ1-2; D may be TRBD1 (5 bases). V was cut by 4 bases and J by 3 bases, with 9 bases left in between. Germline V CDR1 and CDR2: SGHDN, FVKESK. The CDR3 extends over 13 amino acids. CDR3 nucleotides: TGTGCCAGCAGCCTCGGGACTCACTATGGCTACACCTTC. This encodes CASSLGTHYGYTF.

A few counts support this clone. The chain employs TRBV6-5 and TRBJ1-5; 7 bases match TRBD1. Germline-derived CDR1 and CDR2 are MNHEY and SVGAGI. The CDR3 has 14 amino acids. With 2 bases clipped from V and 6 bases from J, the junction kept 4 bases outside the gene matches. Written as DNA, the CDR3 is TGTGCCAGCAGTTACATACAGGGGACTCAGCCCCAGCATTTT. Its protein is CASSYIQGTQPQHF.

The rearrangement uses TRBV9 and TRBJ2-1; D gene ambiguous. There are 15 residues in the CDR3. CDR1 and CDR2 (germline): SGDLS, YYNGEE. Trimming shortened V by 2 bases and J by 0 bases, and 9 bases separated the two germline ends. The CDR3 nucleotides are TGTGCCAGCAGCGTCAACCCTAGCTCCTACAATGAGCAGTTCTTC. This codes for CASSVNPSSYNEQFF.

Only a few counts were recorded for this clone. The CDR3 loop is CAWEGDRTEAFF. DNA for the CDR3: TGTGCCTGGGAGGGGGATCGGACTGAAGCTTTCTTT. V usage is TRBV30 and J usage is TRBJ1-1, with D possibly matching TRBD1 (6 bases). V lost 5 bases and J lost 5, with 12 bases in between. Germline loops: CDR1 GTSNPN, CDR2 SVGIG (reference sequence). This CDR3 is 12 amino acids long.